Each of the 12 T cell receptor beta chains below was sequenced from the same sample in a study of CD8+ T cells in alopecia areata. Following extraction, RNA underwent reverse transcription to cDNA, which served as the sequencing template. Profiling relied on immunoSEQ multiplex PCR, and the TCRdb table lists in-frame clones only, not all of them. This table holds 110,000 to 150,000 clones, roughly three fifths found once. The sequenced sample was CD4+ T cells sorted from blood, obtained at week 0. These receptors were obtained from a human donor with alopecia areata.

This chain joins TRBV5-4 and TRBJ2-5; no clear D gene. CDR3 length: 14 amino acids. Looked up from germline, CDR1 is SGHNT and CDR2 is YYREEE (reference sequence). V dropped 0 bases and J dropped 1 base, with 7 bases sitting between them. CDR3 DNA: TGTGCCAGCAGCTTGGCGTCAGTCCAAGAGACCCAGTACTTC. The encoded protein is CASSLASVQETQYF.

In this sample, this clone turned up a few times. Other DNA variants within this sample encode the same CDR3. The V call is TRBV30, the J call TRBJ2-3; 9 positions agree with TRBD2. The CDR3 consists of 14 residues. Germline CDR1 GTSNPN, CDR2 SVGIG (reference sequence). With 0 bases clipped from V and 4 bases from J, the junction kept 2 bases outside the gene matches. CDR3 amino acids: CAWSVGGGADTQYF. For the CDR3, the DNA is TGTGCCTGGAGTGTGGGCGGGGGGGCAGATACGCAGTATTTT.

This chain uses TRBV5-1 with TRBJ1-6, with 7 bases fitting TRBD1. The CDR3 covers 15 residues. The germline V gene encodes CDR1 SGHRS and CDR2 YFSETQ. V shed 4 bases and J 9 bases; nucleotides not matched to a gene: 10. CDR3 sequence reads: CASSLMTGSLSPLHF. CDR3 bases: TGCGCCAGCAGCCTAATGACAGGGTCTCTTTCACCCCTCCACTTT.

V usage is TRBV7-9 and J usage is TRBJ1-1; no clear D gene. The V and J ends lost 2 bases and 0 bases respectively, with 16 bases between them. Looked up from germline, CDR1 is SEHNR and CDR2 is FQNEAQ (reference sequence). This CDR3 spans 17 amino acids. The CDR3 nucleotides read TGTGCCAGCAGCTTATCGGTGGCAGCTGATATGAACACTGAAGCTTTCTTT. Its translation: CASSLSVAADMNTEAFF.

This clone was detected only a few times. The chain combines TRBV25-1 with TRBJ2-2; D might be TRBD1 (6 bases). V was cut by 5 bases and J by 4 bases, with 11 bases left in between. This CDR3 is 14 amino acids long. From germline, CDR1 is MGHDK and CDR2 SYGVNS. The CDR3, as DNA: TGTGCCAGCAGTACAACAGGGACCACCGGGGAGCTGTTTTTT. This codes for CASSTTGTTGELFF.

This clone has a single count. The CDR3 loop is CASSEFGYNQPQHF. In nucleotides, the CDR3 is TGTGCCAGCAGTGAATTCGGGTACAATCAGCCCCAGCATTTT. This rearrangement joins TRBV6-1 to TRBJ1-5; D remains ambiguous. The CDR3 consists of 14 residues. Germline loops: CDR1 MNHNS, CDR2 SASEGT. The V end lost 2 bases, the J end lost 3 bases, and 8 bases lay between the germline ends.

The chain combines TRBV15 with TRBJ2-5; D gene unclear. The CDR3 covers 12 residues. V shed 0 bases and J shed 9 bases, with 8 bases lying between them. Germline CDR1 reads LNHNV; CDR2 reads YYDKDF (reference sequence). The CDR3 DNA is TGTGCCACCAGCAGAGATTTAGGGCCCCAGTACTTC. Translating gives CATSRDLGPQYF.

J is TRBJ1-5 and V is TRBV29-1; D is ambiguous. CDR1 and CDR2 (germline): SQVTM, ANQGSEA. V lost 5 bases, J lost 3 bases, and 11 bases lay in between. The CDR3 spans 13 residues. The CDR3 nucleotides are TGCAGCGTTTTAGGGTTCCCCAATCAGCCCCAGCATTTT. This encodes CSVLGFPNQPQHF.

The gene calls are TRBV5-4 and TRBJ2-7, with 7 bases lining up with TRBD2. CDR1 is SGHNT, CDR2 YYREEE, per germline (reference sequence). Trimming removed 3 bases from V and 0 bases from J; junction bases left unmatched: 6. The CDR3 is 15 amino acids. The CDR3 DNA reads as TGTGCCAGCAGCTGGGGCGGCGGGAGCTCCTACGAGCAGTACTTC. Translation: CASSWGGGSSYEQYF. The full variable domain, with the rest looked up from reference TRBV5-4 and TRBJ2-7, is ETGVTQSPTHLIKTRGQQVTLRCSSQSGHNTVSWYQQALGQGPQFIFQYYREEENGRGNFPPRFSGLQFPNYSSELNVNALELDDSALYLCASSWGGGSSYEQYFGPGTRLTVT.

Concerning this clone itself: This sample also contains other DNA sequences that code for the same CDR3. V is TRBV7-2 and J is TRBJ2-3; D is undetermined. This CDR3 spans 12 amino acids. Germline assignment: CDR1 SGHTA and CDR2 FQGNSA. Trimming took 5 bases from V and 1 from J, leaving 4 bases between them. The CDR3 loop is CASSPRTDTQYF. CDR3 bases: TGTGCCAGCAGCCCTCGCACAGATACGCAGTATTTT.

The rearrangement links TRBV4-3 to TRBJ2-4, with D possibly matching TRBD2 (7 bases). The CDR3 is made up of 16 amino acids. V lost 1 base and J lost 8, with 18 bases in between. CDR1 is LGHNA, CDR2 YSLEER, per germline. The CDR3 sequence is CASSQALSGGAHIQYF. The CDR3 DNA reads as TGCGCCAGCAGCCAAGCCCTCTCGGGGGGCGCACACATTCAGTACTTC.

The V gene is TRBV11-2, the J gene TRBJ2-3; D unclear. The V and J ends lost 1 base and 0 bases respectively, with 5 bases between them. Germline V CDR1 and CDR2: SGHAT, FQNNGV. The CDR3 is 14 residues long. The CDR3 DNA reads TGTGCCAGCAGCTTAGGACATAGCACAGATACGCAGTATTTT. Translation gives CASSLGHSTDTQYF. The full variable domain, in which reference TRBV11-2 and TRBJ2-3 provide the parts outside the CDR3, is EAGVAQSPRYKIIEKRQSVAFWCNPISGHATLYWYQQILGQGPKLLIQFQNNGVVDDSQLPKDRFSAERLKGVDSTLKIQPAKLEDSAVYLCASSLGHSTDTQYFGPGTRLTVL.